This is a list of T cell receptor beta chains from one sample in a study of blood T cell repertoires in COVID-19. Libraries were prepared by immunoSEQ multiplex PCR; TCRdb keeps only in-frame clonotypes and omits some of them. Of fewer than 250,000 clones listed, roughly 90% are singletons. The sample was PBMCs or T cells enriched from blood (not recorded which). The receptors come from a woman between 18 and 29 years old who had recovered from COVID-19. Each CDR3 is given with its conserved first and last residue. Each record gives: V gene, clone size, CDR3 length, J gene, CDR3 protein. Only some rows state a clone size, as once, few, many or a class for expanded clones.

>TRBV7-9|NA|14|TRBJ2-5
CASSLTVGGETQYF
>TRBV24-1|once|16|TRBJ2-2
CATSDWTSYAPGELFF
>TRBV7-2|NA|14|TRBJ2-7
CASSLLAGGREQYF
>TRBV5-1|NA|13|TRBJ2-2
CASTDRPTGELFF
>TRBV30|NA|12|TRBJ1-2
CAWSNRVNGYTF
>TRBV5-4|few|13|TRBJ2-5
CASSHRAPETQYF
>TRBV15|NA|15|TRBJ1-5
CATSRGQGSNQPQHF
>TRBV14|NA|17|TRBJ1-1
CASSQASKPRVGTEAFF
>TRBV5-4|NA|15|TRBJ2-1
CASSPTSGGGGEQFF
>TRBV27|NA|14|TRBJ2-7
CASSLTGSSYEQYF
>TRBV6-5|NA|14|TRBJ2-7
CASSSGTGMYEQYF
>TRBV6-5|NA|15|TRBJ2-1
CASSYSGVMGNEQFF
>TRBV5-1|NA|15|TRBJ2-3
CASRRRTSGLDTQYF
>TRBV7-2|NA|15|TRBJ1-6
CASSTRTVENSPLHF
>TRBV5-1|NA|16|TRBJ1-1
CASSISRTGVKTEAFF
>TRBV14|NA|13|TRBJ2-3
CASSLRFTDTQYF
>TRBV2|NA|16|TRBJ1-5
CASSDVGDWMSQPQHF
>TRBV4-1|NA|12|TRBJ2-3
CASSLSTDTQYF
>TRBV6-4|NA|15|TRBJ1-2
CASRQTGEVGYGYTF
>TRBV24-1|NA|17|TRBJ2-2
CATSDPPPQVNTGELFF
>TRBV15|NA|16|TRBJ2-5
CATSFETGGAEETQYF
>TRBV27|NA|14|TRBJ2-7
CASSLFHRGAEQYF
>TRBV6-1|few|14|TRBJ2-5
CASSESPETETQYF
>TRBV7-9|NA|14|TRBJ1-4
CASSPGATNEKLFF
>TRBV3-1/TRBV3-2|NA|17|TRBJ2-7
CASSQDASGGSTYEQYF
>TRBV9|NA|14|TRBJ2-7
CASSAMGQPYEQYF
>TRBV19|NA|14|TRBJ2-5
CASSTGTGKETQYF
>TRBV19|NA|17|TRBJ1-5
CASSIIRGARSNQPQHF
>TRBV30|NA|13|TRBJ2-3
CAWSVQAPDTQYF
>TRBV24-1|NA|15|TRBJ2-5
CATSTGTGFQETQYF
>TRBV28|once|15|TRBJ2-5
CASSEQGAGGETQYF
>TRBV3-1/TRBV3-2|NA|14|TRBJ1-2
CASSHRGMDYGYTF
>TRBV19|NA|13|TRBJ1-1
CASSTQGRPEAFF
>TRBV7-9|NA|16|TRBJ1-1
CASSLEAGGGNTEAFF
>TRBV27|NA|15|TRBJ1-5
CASTTGRGRRQPQHF
>TRBV19|NA|18|TRBJ2-7
CASSPGAGPGTSSYEQYF
>TRBV11-3|NA|16|TRBJ1-5
CASSSPGGVLNQPQHF
>TRBV19|NA|18|TRBJ2-7
CASSILQVLNRVSREQYF
>TRBV19|NA|16|TRBJ1-2
CASRLRDRGTNYGYTF
>TRBV27|NA|14|TRBJ1-2
CASASNRGLLGYTF
>TRBV6-5|NA|13|TRBJ1-1
CASSYEKNTEAFF
>TRBV6-5|NA|16|TRBJ1-1
CASSYSTWGGKTEAFF
>TRBV30|NA|13|TRBJ2-7
CAWEIGQGYEQYF
>TRBV3-1/TRBV3-2|NA|14|TRBJ1-2
CASSKQVAPPGYTF
>TRBV28|NA|15|TRBJ1-1
CASTRTAKRSTEAFF
>TRBV3-1/TRBV3-2|NA|13|TRBJ1-1
CASSPRVNTEAFF